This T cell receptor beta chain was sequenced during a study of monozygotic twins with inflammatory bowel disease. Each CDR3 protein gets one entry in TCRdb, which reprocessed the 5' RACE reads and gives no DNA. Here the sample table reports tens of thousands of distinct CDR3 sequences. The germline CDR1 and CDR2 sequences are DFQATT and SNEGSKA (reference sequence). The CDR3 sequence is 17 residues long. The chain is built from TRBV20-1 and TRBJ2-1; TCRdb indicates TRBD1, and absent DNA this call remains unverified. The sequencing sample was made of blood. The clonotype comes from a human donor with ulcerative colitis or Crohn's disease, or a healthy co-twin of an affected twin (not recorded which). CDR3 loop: CSAPNGGRGSIYNEQFF.